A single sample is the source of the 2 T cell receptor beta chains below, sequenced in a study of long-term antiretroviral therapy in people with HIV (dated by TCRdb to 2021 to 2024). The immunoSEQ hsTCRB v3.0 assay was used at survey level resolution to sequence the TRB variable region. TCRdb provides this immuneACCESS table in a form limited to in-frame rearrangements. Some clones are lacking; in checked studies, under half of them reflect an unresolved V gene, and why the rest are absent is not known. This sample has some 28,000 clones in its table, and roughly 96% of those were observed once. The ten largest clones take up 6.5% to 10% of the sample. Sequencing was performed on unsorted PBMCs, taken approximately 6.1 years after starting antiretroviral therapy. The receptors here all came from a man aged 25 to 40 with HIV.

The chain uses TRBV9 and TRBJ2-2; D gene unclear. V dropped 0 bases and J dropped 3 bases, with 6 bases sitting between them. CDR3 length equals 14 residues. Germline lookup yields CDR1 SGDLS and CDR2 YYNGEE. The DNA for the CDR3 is TGTGCCAGCAGCGTAGTTTGGGACACCGGGGAGCTGTTTTTT. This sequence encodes CASSVVWDTGELFF.

CDR3 sequence: CASRGDRGYSPLHF. CDR3 DNA: TGTGCCAGCAGAGGGGACAGGGGGTATTCACCCCTCCACTTT. This chain links TRBV2 with TRBJ1-6; 11 nucleotides align to TRBD1. Germline loops: CDR1 SNHLY, CDR2 FYNNEI. The CDR3 is made up of 14 amino acids. V gave up 6 bases and J gave up 8 bases; unmatched junction bases: 3.